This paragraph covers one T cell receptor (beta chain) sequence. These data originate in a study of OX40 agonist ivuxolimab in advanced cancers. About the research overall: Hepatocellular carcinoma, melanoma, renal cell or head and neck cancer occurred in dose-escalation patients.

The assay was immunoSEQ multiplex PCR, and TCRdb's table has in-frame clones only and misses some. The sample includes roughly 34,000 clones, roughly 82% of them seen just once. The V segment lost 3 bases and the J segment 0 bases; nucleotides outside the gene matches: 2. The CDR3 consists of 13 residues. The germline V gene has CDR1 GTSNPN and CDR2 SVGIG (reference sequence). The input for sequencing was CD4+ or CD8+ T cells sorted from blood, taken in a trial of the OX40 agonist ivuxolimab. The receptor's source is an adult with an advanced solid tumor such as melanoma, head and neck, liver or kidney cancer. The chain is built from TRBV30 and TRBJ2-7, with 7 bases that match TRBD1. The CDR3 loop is CAWRDRSSYEQYF. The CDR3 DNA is TGTGCCTGGAGGGACAGGAGCTCCTACGAGCAGTACTTC.